The 9 T cell receptor beta chains presented below share a single source sample, sequenced in a study of blood T cells in healthy people across ages (dated by TCRdb to the mid-2010s). Libraries were built with 5' RACE. Sequencing took place on an Illumina HiSeq 2500. A second roughly 6 to 11 cycle PCR used a sample-barcoded 5' primer and a J-beta primer mix. TCRdb took the public reads, trimmed them with fastp at Q25, ran MiXCR for clone calling and kept in-frame beta chains. Identical CDR3 protein sequences are pooled into one entry, listed with their most common genes and DNA. In this sample the table shows approximately 780,000 distinct CDR3 sequences, under 30% of which occur a single time. The ten largest clones represent less than 3.5% of the sample. Another study also made use of these data, one on T cells of mothers and their children.

The sequencing input was blood. The receptors here all came from a boy aged 10-17 years in good health.

The chain joins TRBV6-5 to TRBJ1-1, with a possible D match to TRBD1 (5 bases). This CDR3 is 13 amino acids long. Germline V gene sequence: CDR1 MNHEY, CDR2 SVGAGI. Trimming left V 5 bases short and J 5 bases short, with 12 bases between. Written as DNA, the CDR3 is TGTGCCAGCAGTAGACGGGGGGAGACTGAAGCTTTCTTT. Translated, it gives CASSRRGETEAFF.

This clonotype came up a few times. V is TRBV6-2 or TRBV6-3 and J is TRBJ2-5, with 7 nucleotides matching TRBD2. The DNA end favors TRBJ2-1, so the J call may be wrong. The germline gives CDR1 MNHEY, CDR2 SVGEGT. The CDR3 is made up of 15 amino acids. CDR3 region: CASSYDGGGYNEQFF. The CDR3 region has the DNA TGTGCCAGCAGTTACGACGGCGGGGGTTACAATGAGCAGTTCTTC.

This rearrangement joins TRBV29-1 to TRBJ1-2, with TRBD1 matching 7 bases. This CDR3 region has 11 residues. Trimming removed 4 bases from V and 4 bases from J; junction bases left unmatched: 0. The germline V gene encodes CDR1 SQVTM and CDR2 ANQGSEA. CDR3: CSVGTGYGYTF. The CDR3, as DNA: TGCAGCGTTGGGACAGGCTATGGCTACACCTTC.

The chain recombines TRBV4-1 with TRBJ2-2; 7 nucleotides line up with TRBD1. This CDR3 contains 19 residues. V dropped 0 bases and J dropped 0; count of bases not matched to a gene: 10. Germline lookup yields CDR1 MGHRA and CDR2 YSYEKL. CDR3 DNA: TGCGCCAGCAGCCAAGACAGGGGGAGATTACGATCGAACACCGGGGAGCTGTTTTTT. Amino acid sequence: CASSQDRGRLRSNTGELFF.

The chain links TRBV12-3 or TRBV12-4 to TRBJ2-7; 7 bases agree with TRBD2. V lost 6 bases to trimming and J lost 6 bases; unmatched junction nucleotides: 8. The CDR3 runs 13 residues. CDR3 nucleotides: TGTGCCAGCAGCCTTCGGGGGGTCGGCGAGCAGTACTTC. This translates into CASSLRGVGEQYF.

The V gene is TRBV4-1, the J gene TRBJ1-6; D is ambiguous. Germline CDR1 MGHRA, CDR2 YSYEKL. This CDR3 has 14 residues. Trimming pared 4 bases from V and 7 bases from J, leaving 11 bases between. CDR3 in DNA: TGCGCCAGCAGCCCAGTCCGGGTCAATTCACCCCTCCACTTT. This encodes CASSPVRVNSPLHF.

This clonotype occurred a few times. The chain carries TRBV20-1 and TRBJ1-5; a weak D match, TRBD1 (5 bases). Germline-derived CDR1 and CDR2 are DFQATT and SNEGSKA (reference sequence). This CDR3 is built from 14 residues. Between the trimmed V and J ends, which lost 4 bases and 0 bases, there was a span of 10 bases. CDR3 residues: CSAIRENSNQPQHF. The CDR3 coding sequence is TGCAGTGCTATCAGGGAAAATAGCAATCAGCCCCAGCATTTT.

The genes are TRBV11-2 and TRBJ2-5, with 10 bases identical to TRBD2. The CDR3 length is 14 residues. V shed 0 bases and J 7 bases; nucleotides not matched to a gene: 2. The germline V gene encodes CDR1 SGHAT and CDR2 FQNNGV. CDR3 sequence (DNA): TGTGCCAGCAGCTTAGACCCTAGCGGGGGGACCCAGTACTTC. Translation gives CASSLDPSGGTQYF.

The J gene is TRBJ2-2, the V gene TRBV21-1; whether TRBD1, the table's D call, matches the DNA was not checked. TRBV21-1 is deemed a pseudogene. The CDR3 loop spans 16 amino acids. This CDR3 is CASSAPGQENTGELFF. The CDR3 nucleotides are TGTGCCAGCAGCGCGCCAGGGCAGGAGAACACCGGGGAGCTGTTTTTT.